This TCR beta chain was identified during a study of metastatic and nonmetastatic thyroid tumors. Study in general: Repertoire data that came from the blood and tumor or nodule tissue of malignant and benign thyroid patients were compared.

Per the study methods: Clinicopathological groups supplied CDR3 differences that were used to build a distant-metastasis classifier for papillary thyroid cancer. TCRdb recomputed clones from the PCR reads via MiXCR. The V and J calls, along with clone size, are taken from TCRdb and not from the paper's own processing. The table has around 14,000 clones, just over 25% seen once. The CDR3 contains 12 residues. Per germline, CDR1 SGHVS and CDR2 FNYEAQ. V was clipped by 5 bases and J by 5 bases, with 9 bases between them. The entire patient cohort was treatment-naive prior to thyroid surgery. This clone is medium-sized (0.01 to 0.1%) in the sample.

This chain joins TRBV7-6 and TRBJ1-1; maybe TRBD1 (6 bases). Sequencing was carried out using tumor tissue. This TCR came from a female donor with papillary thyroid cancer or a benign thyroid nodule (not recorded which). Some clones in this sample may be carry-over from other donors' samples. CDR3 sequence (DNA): TGTGCCAGCAGCCAGACAGGAACTGAAGCTTTCTTT. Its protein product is CASSQTGTEAFF.